The 18 T cell receptor beta chains below were found in one sample sequenced in a study of tissue T cells after allogeneic stem cell transplantation. The method was immunoSEQ multiplex PCR; TCRdb's version includes in-frame clones alone and lacks a portion of them. The sample records around 24,000 clones, about 90% being singletons. The material was blood, obtained before transplantation. These receptors all stem from a male donor aged 60 or older who later had graft-versus-host disease after an allogeneic stem cell transplant.

The J gene is TRBJ1-6, the V gene TRBV14; D gene ambiguous. Germline CDR1 SGHDN, CDR2 FVKESK. The ends were cut back, 4 bases at V and 4 bases at J, with 5 bases in the middle. The CDR3 loop spans 13 amino acids. The CDR3 bases are TGTGCCAGCAGCCCACAGTATAATTCACCCCTCCACTTT. Its protein product is CASSPQYNSPLHF.

The chain links TRBV2 to TRBJ1-2; D call uncertain. This CDR3 has 12 residues. V was clipped by 4 bases and J by 5 bases, with 8 bases between them. Per the germline V gene, CDR1 is SNHLY and CDR2 is FYNNEI. CDR3 in DNA: TGTGCCAGCAGTGGCACCCGGTATGGCTACACCTTC. Translation: CASSGTRYGYTF.

The V and J genes are TRBV5-1 and TRBJ1-2; 7 positions agree with TRBD1. The CDR3 runs to 14 residues. The germline CDR1 and CDR2 sequences are SGHRS and YFSETQ. V lost 4 bases and J lost 1; bases outside the gene matches: 4. DNA for the CDR3: TGCGCCAGCAGCATGGACAGGAGTAACTATGGCTACACCTTC. It codes for CASSMDRSNYGYTF.

The chain links TRBV6-1 to TRBJ1-2; D is uncertain. The CDR3 length is 14 residues. Germline CDR1 MNHNS, CDR2 SASEGT. Trimming took 3 bases from V and 4 from J, leaving 12 bases between them. CDR3 coding DNA: TGTGCCAGCAGTGAGGCCTTAGGAGGCTATGGCTACACCTTC. Translated: CASSEALGGYGYTF.

V is TRBV6-5 and J is TRBJ1-2; D possibly corresponds to TRBD1 (5 bases). The V end was cut by 0 bases, the J end by 8 bases, with 13 bases between. The CDR3 length is 14 residues. Germline V gene lookup returns CDR1 MNHEY and CDR2 SVGAGI. The CDR3 sequence: CASSYSRGGGGYTF. The CDR3 nucleotides read TGTGCCAGCAGTTACTCCCGCGGCGGGGGAGGCTACACCTTC.

This clone occurred a few times. The chain employs TRBV5-1 and TRBJ1-5; 7 bases are shared with TRBD1. Unmatched junction bases numbered 8, after V lost 3 bases and J lost 2 bases. This CDR3 is 16 amino acids long. Per the germline V gene, CDR1 is SGHRS and CDR2 is YFSETQ. Here the CDR3 DNA reads TGCGCCAGCAGCTCCGGGCCAACAGGGGGCAATCAGCCCCAGCATTTT. Protein: CASSSGPTGGNQPQHF.

V gene TRBV25-1 combines with J gene TRBJ1-1; D not resolved. The CDR3 covers 12 residues. Germline V CDR1 and CDR2: MGHDK, SYGVNS. The ends were cut back, 3 bases at V and 11 bases at J, with 13 bases in the middle. Here the CDR3 DNA reads TGTGCCAGCAGTGATCCGGGCCGCGGGGCTTTCTTT. Amino acids: CASSDPGRGAFF.

J is TRBJ2-3 and V is TRBV29-1, with D perhaps TRBD2 (6 bases). Germline V gene lookup returns CDR1 SQVTM and CDR2 ANQGSEA. Trimming stripped 6 bases from V and 4 bases from J, with 14 bases between. The CDR3 runs to 13 residues. CDR3: CSVGGRDSDTQYF. The CDR3 bases are TGCAGCGTCGGAGGGCGGGATTCAGATACGCAGTATTTT.

The chain uses TRBV3-1 (or the pseudogene TRBV3-2) and TRBJ2-3; TRBD1 or TRBD2 may be the D gene (5 bases each). V lost 2 bases, J lost 0 bases, and 18 bases lay in between. From germline, CDR1 is LGHDT and CDR2 YNNKEL (reference sequence). The CDR3 extends over 18 amino acids. CDR3 loop: CASSQRFSGTKSTDTQYF. In nucleotides, the CDR3 is TGTGCCAGCAGCCAACGCTTTTCCGGGACGAAAAGCACAGATACGCAGTATTTT.

The V gene is TRBV3-1 (or the pseudogene TRBV3-2), the J gene TRBJ1-5; D unresolved. Germline V gene data show CDR1 as LGHDT and CDR2 as YNNKEL (reference sequence). The V end was cut by 1 base, the J end by 7 bases, with 11 bases between. The CDR3 sequence is 14 residues long. The CDR3 sequence is CASSQVLSDQPQHF. CDR3 nucleotide sequence: TGTGCCAGCAGCCAAGTACTTTCTGACCAGCCCCAGCATTTT.

The CDR3 DNA reads as TGCGCCAGCAGCTTCGGAGACCGGGCCAACACCGGGGAGCTGTTTTTT. It yields the protein CASSFGDRANTGELFF. The gene calls are TRBV5-1 and TRBJ2-2; D is uncertain. Trimming removed 2 bases from V and 2 bases from J, with 13 bases in between. Germline assignment: CDR1 SGHRS and CDR2 YFSETQ. The CDR3 has 16 amino acids.

V gene TRBV6-1 combines with J gene TRBJ2-2; the D is unclear. V lost 3 bases to trimming and J lost 6 bases, with 5 bases between them. The CDR3 runs 12 residues. The germline gives CDR1 MNHNS, CDR2 SASEGT. The CDR3 reads CASSDGSGELFF. CDR3 nucleotide sequence: TGTGCCAGCAGTGATGGGTCCGGGGAGCTGTTTTTT.

This rearrangement joins TRBV29-1 to TRBJ2-7, with D perhaps TRBD1 or TRBD2 (5 bases each). CDR3 size: 15 residues. V was trimmed by 3 bases and J by 0 bases, leaving 15 bases between them. Per the germline V gene, CDR1 is SQVTM and CDR2 is ANQGSEA. DNA for the CDR3: TGCAGCGTTGAGGGAGATTTGGGACCCTCCTACGAGCAGTACTTC. This sequence encodes CSVEGDLGPSYEQYF.

This clone was seen a single time. The chain carries TRBV10-1 and TRBJ2-7; D gene unclear. V lost 3 bases and J lost 2, with 5 bases in between. Per the germline V gene, CDR1 is WNHNN and CDR2 is SYGVQD (reference sequence). The CDR3 has 12 residues. The CDR3 sequence is CASSDSTYEQYF. DNA for the CDR3: TGCGCCAGCAGTGACAGTACCTACGAGCAGTACTTC.

J is TRBJ1-2 and V is TRBV28; D is unclear. CDR3 length equals 13 residues. In germline, CDR1 is MDHEN, CDR2 SYDVKM. Trimming pared 5 bases from V and 7 bases from J, leaving 14 bases between. The CDR3 reads CASSLPDHLGYTF. The CDR3 DNA follows: TGTGCCAGCAGTCTCCCGGACCATCTTGGCTACACCTTC.

This clone was picked up one time. V and J are TRBV7-9 and TRBJ2-7; 7 bases map to TRBD1. CDR3 length: 11 residues. Germline loops: CDR1 SEHNR, CDR2 FQNEAQ (reference sequence). J gave up 2 bases and V 10 bases, and 2 bases lay outside the gene matches. The CDR3 loop reads CAITGAYEQYF. The CDR3, as DNA: TGTGCCATCACAGGGGCCTACGAGCAGTACTTC.

This chain connects TRBV3-1 (or the pseudogene TRBV3-2) to TRBJ1-1; D gene uncertain. CDR1 is LGHDT and CDR2 is YNNKEL in the germline V gene (reference sequence). V was pared by 1 base and J by 5 bases, with 11 bases between. The CDR3 consists of 14 residues. The CDR3 DNA follows: TGTGCCAGCAGCCAAGGAGCAGGACCGACTGAAGCTTTCTTT. This encodes CASSQGAGPTEAFF.

The gene calls are TRBV5-4 and TRBJ2-3, with a weak D call TRBD2 (6 bases). CDR3 length: 13 residues. CDR1 and CDR2 from the germline V gene are SGHNT and YYREEE (reference sequence). Here the CDR3 DNA reads TGTGCGTCGACGGTGGGACTGCAAGATACGCAGTATTTT. Amino acid sequence: CASTVGLQDTQYF.